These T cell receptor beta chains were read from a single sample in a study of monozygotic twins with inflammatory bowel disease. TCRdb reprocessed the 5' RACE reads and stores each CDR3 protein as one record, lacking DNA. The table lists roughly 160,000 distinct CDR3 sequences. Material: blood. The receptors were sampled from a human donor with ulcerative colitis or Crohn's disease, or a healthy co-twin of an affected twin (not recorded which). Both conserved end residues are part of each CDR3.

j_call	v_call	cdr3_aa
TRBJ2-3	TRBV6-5	CASSSTGTVSTDTQYF
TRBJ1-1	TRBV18	CASRQSTEAFF
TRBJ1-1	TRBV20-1	CSARDGSPQEAFF
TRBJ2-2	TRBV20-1	CSARSERGTTGELFF
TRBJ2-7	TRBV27	CASSLQGSTFYEQYF
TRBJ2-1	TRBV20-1	CSAREEWGRGWNEQFF
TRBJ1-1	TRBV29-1	CSVGGRMNTEAFF
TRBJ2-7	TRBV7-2	CASSSSLWGPGGEQYF
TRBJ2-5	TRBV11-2	CASSPSYETQYF
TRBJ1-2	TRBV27	CASREPGTGANYGYTF
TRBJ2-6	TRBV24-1	CATSDRTGVGANVLTF
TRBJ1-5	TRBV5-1	CASSLAGVSNQPQHF
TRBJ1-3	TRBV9	CASSATDGNSGNTIYF
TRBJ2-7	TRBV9	CASSVDPAAGVKYEQYF
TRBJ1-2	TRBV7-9	CASTLFDREKGYTF
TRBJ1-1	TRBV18	CASSGKVTEAFF
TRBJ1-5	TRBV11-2	CASSLAGNQPQHF
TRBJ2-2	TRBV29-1	CSARPPPGTGELFF
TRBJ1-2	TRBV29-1	CSGTGLNNPGYTF
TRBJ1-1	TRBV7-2	CASSLVSGGMNTEAFF
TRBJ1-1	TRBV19	CASRSPDGNTEAFF
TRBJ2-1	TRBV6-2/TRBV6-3	CASNRDGGSYNEQFF
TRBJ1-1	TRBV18	CASSPTSGGDRTEAFF
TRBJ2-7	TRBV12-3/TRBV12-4	CASSLGDYYEQYF
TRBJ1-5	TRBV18	CASSPVGGNNQPQHF
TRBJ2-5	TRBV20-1	CSASRTSGTETQYF
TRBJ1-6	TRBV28	CASSLTAYNSPLHF
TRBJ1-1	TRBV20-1	CSAGRGNTEAFF
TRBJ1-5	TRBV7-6	CASSLRGVNQPQHF
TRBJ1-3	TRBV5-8	CASSRRTSGNTIYF
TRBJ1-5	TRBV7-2	CASSPGWVEPQHF
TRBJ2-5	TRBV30	CAWSRHETQYF
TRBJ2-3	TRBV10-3	CAISETTNPGDTQYF
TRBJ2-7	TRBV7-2	CASSLRRGSTYEQYF
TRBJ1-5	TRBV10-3	CAISGAVDQPQHF
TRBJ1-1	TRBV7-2	CASSLAAGRGTEAFF
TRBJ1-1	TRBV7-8	CASSYDRWGTEAFF
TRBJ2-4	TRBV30	CASKIPRNGDIQYF
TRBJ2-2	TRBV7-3	CASSFGAGSGELFF
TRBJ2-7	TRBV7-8	CASSSLRDRGLVEQYF
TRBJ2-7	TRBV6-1	CASRGFPGQGSYEQYF
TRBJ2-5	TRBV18	CASSPWTFQETQYF
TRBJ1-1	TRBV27	CASSPRGLVTEAFF
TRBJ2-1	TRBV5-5	CASSSRLAMYNEQFF
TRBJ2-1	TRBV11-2	CASSSRGGSYNEQFF
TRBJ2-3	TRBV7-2	CASSPITGGADTQYF
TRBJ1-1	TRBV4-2	CASSQDSTSEAFF
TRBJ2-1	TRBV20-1	CSVRSLDSSYNEQFF
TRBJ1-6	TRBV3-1	CASSFYGQGTSPLHF
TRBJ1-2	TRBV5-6	CASSLPGSIYGYTF
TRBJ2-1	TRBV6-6	CASRDGGAHNEQFF
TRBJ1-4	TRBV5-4	CASSGDSPEKLFF
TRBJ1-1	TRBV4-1	CASSRGSTEAFF
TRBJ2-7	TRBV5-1	CASSGFVSSYEQYF
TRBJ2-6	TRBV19	CASSIDPVTNVLTF
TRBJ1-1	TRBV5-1	CASSLGLTGGMNTEAFF
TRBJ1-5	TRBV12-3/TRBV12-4	CASSLAGSLNQPQHF
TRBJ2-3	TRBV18	CASSETSGSTDTQYF
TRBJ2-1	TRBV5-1	CASSLEGLGPVANPSYNEQFF